Below are 9 T cell receptor beta chains sequenced from a single sample in a study of long-term antiretroviral therapy in people with HIV (dated by TCRdb to between 2021 and 2024). The immunoSEQ hsTCRB v3.0 assay was used at survey level resolution to sequence the TRB variable region. Entries here come from immuneACCESS through TCRdb and include only in-frame sequences with V and J called. Some clones fail to appear in such tables; in the studies checked, an unresolved V gene covers under half of the shortfall, and the cause of the remainder is unknown. Counted in this sample were 20,000 to 30,000 clones; roughly 80% of them appeared once. Around 5.3% of the sample is in the top ten clones. Sample: unsorted PBMCs, taken 0.7 years before starting antiretroviral therapy. Source of these receptors: a man aged 25-40 years with HIV.

The rearrangement uses TRBV9 and TRBJ2-5; TRBD2 matches at 12 bases. The CDR3 runs 18 residues. The V gene end was trimmed by 3 bases and the J gene end by 5 bases; junction bases not matched to a gene: 14. The germline V gene has CDR1 SGDLS and CDR2 YYNGEE. The CDR3 is CASSAGLAGKVLRETQYF. DNA of the CDR3: TGTGCCAGCAGCGCCGGACTAGCGGGGAAGGTCCTGAGGGAGACCCAGTACTTC.

The rearrangement links TRBV5-4 to TRBJ2-2; possibly TRBD2 for D (6 bases). Looked up from germline, CDR1 is SGHNT and CDR2 is YYREEE (reference sequence). V was cut by 0 bases and J by 2 bases, with 14 bases left in between. The CDR3 is 17 residues long. The CDR3 coding sequence is TGTGCCAGCAGCTTGGATGGTGCGGGGAGAAACACCGGGGAGCTGTTTTTT. It codes for CASSLDGAGRNTGELFF.

The genes are TRBV9 and TRBJ2-2, with a possible D match to TRBD2 (6 bases). V was cut by 1 base and J by 4 bases, with 8 bases left in between. Germline V gives CDR1 SGDLS, CDR2 YYNGEE. This CDR3 has 14 residues. In DNA, the CDR3 is TGTGCCAGCAGCGTAATCGGGGGCACCGGGGAGCTGTTTTTT. Encoded protein: CASSVIGGTGELFF.

This chain connects TRBV6-1 to TRBJ2-5; TRBD2 aligns across 7 bases. V lost 5 bases, J lost 5 bases, and 8 bases stayed unmatched. This CDR3 contains 14 residues. Germline V gene sequence: CDR1 MNHNS, CDR2 SASEGT. CDR3 region: CASSWRERGETQYF. DNA of the CDR3: TGTGCCAGCAGTTGGCGGGAGCGCGGCGAGACCCAGTACTTC.

There are a few counts of this clone. The chain links TRBV11-2 to TRBJ2-3; D is ambiguous. The CDR3 is made up of 13 amino acids. Germline lookup yields CDR1 SGHAT and CDR2 FQNNGV. V was trimmed by 3 bases and J by 4 bases, leaving 8 bases between them. CDR3 DNA: TGTGCCAGCAGCTTCTCGATATCAGATACGCAGTATTTT. It specifies CASSFSISDTQYF.

This chain joins TRBV2 and TRBJ2-7, with 8 nucleotides matching TRBD1. Germline lookup yields CDR1 SNHLY and CDR2 FYNNEI. Trimming took 5 bases from V and 5 from J; bases not matched to a gene: 5. The CDR3 contains 13 residues. The CDR3 DNA reads as TGTGCCAGCAGTCGACAGGGGCCCAACGAGCAGTACTTC. Amino acid sequence: CASSRQGPNEQYF.

The chain employs TRBV15 and TRBJ2-7; D might be TRBD2 (7 bases). Germline values: CDR1 LNHNV, CDR2 YYDKDF (reference sequence). V dropped 2 bases and J dropped 0 bases, with 14 bases sitting between them. The CDR3 consists of 16 residues. CDR3 DNA sequence: TGTGCCACCAGCAGATCTTTGGCGGGGGCCTCCTACGAGCAGTACTTC. Translating gives CATSRSLAGASYEQYF.

This chain links TRBV19 with TRBJ2-2, with D possibly being TRBD1 (6 bases). The germline V and J ends were trimmed by 4 bases and 1 base, with 10 bases remaining between them. The CDR3 sequence is 15 residues long. Germline lookup yields CDR1 LNHDA and CDR2 SQIVND (reference sequence). CDR3 region: CASSTGTLNTGELFF. CDR3 nucleotides: TGTGCCAGTAGTACCGGGACACTGAACACCGGGGAGCTGTTTTTT.

This clone was recorded once. The chain uses TRBV5-6 and TRBJ2-2; D is perhaps TRBD1 (6 bases). Trimming removed 0 bases from V and 0 bases from J, with 9 bases in between. Germline CDR1 and CDR2: SGHDT and YYEEEE. This CDR3 region has 16 residues. CDR3 in amino acids: CASSLEKGANTGELFF. The CDR3 region has the DNA TGTGCCAGCAGCTTGGAGAAGGGGGCGAACACCGGGGAGCTGTTTTTT.